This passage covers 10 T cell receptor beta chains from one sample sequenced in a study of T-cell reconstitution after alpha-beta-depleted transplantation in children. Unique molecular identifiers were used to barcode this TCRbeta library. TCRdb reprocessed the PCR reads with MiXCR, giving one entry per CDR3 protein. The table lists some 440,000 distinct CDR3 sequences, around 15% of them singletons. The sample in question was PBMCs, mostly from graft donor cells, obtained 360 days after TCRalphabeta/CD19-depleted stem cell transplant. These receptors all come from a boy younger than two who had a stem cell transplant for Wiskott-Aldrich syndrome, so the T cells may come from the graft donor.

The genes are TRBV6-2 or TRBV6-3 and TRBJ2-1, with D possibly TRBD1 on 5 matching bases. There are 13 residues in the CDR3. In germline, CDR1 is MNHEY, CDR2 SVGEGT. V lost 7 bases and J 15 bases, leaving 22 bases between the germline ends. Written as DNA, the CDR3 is TGTGCCAGCATGCTCCAGGGCATGTTCGGTCGGTTCTTC. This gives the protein CASMLQGMFGRFF.

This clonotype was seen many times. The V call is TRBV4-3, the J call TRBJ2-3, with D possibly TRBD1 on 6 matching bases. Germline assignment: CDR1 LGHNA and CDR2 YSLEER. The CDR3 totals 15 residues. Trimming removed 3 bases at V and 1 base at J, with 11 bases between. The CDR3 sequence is CASSHRQERTDTQYF. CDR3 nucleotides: TGCGCCAGCAGCCACCGACAGGAGCGCACAGATACGCAGTATTTT.

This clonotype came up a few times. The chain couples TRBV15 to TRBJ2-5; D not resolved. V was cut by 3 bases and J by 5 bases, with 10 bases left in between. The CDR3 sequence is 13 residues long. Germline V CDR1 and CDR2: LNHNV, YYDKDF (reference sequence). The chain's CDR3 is CATSSPSRETQYF. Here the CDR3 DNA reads TGTGCCACCAGCAGCCCAAGTCGGGAGACCCAGTACTTC.

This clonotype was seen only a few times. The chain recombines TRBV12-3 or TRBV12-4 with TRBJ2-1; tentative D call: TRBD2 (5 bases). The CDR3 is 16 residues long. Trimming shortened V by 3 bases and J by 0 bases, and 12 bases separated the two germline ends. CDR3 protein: CASSFLATSSYNEQFF. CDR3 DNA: TGTGCCAGCAGTTTTTTAGCGACGAGCTCCTACAATGAGCAGTTCTTC.

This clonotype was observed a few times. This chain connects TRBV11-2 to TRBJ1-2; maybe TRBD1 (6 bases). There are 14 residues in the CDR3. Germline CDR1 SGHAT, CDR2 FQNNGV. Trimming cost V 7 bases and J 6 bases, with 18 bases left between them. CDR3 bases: TGTGCCAGCACCGACCCGGGGACATATCATGGCTACACCTTC. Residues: CASTDPGTYHGYTF. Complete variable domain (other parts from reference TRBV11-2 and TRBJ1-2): EAGVAQSPRYKIIEKRQSVAFWCNPISGHATLYWYQQILGQGPKLLIQFQNNGVVDDSQLPKDRFSAERLKGVDSTLKIQPAKLEDSAVYLCASTDPGTYHGYTFGSGTRLTVV.

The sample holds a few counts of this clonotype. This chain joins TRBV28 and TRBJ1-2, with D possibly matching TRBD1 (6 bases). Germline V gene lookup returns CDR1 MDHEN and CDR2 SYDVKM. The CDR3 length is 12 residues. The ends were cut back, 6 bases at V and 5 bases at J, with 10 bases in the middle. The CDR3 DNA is TGTGCCAGCAGCTCCGGACAGTATGGCTACACCTTC. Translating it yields CASSSGQYGYTF.

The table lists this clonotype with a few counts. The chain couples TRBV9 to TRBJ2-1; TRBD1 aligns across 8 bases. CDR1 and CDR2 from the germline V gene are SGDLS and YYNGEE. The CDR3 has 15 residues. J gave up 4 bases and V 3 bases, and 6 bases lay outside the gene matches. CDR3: CASSETGTGYNEQFF. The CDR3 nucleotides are TGTGCCAGCAGCGAGACCGGGACAGGTTACAATGAGCAGTTCTTC.

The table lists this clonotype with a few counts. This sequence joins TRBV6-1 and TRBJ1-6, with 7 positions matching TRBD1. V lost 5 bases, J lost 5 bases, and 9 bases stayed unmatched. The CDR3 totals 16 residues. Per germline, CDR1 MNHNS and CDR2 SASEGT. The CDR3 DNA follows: TGTGCCAGCAGTACAACCGGGACAGTCAATAATTCACCCCTCCACTTT. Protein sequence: CASSTTGTVNNSPLHF.

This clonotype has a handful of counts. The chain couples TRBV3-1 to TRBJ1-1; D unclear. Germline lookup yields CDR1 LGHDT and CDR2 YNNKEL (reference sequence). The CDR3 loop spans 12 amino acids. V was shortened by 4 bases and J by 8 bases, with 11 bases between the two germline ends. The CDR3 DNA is TGTGCCAGCAGCCCCCGAGGCGCAGAAGCTTTCTTT. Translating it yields CASSPRGAEAFF. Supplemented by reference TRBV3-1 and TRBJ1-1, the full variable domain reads DTAVSQTPKYLVTQMGNDKSIKCEQNLGHDTMYWYKQDSKKFLKIMFSYNNKELIINETVPNRFSPKSPDKAHLNLHINSLELGDSAVYFCASSPRGAEAFFGQGTRLTVV.

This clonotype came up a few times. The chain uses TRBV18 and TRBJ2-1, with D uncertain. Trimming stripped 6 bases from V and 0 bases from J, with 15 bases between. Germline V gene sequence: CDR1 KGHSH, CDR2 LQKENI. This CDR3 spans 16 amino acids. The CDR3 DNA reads TGTGCCAGCTCCCGGACGGCGGCCTCCTCCTACAATGAGCAGTTCTTC. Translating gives CASSRTAASSYNEQFF. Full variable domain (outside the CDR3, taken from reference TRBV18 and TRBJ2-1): NAGVMQNPRHLVRRRGQEARLRCSPMKGHSHVYWYRQLPEEGLKFMVYLQKENIIDESGMPKERFSAEFPKEGPSILRIQQVVRGDSAAYFCASSRTAASSYNEQFFGPGTRLTVL.